These 22 T cell receptor beta chains originate from one sample sequenced in a study of T-cell memory formation after mild COVID-19. TCRdb passed the 5' RACE reads through MiXCR, listing each CDR3 protein once. The repertoire holds about 49,000 distinct CDR3 sequences, around 25% seen once, with about 45% in the top ten. Sequenced input: PBMCs or a T cell subset sorted from them (not recorded which). These receptor sequences come from a man younger than 30 who had mild COVID-19 (a few samples of this study predate the infection). Cell type and time point are not known.

CDR3 sequence (DNA): TGCGCCAGCAGAGCAGGGCGAATAGCGGGAACCCTCCAAGAGACCCAGTACTTC. This codes for CASRAGRIAGTLQETQYF. The chain combines TRBV5-1 with TRBJ2-5; the match to TRBD2 covers 8 bases. The CDR3 length is 18 residues. Trimming cost V 5 bases and J 1 base; bases outside gene matches: 16. CDR1 and CDR2 from the germline V gene are SGHRS and YFSETQ. The whole variable domain, remainder taken from reference TRBV5-1 and TRBJ2-5, is KAGVTQTPRYLIKTRGQQVTLSCSPISGHRSVSWYQQTPGQGLQFLFEYFSETQRNKGNFPGRFSGRQFSNSRSEMNVSTLELGDSALYLCASRAGRIAGTLQETQYFGPGTRLLVL.

The chain uses TRBV6-5 and TRBJ2-1; maybe TRBD1 (6 bases). V shed 6 bases and J shed 0 bases, with 12 bases lying between them. The CDR3 runs 15 residues. Germline CDR1 MNHEY, CDR2 SVGAGI. As DNA, the CDR3 is TGTGCCAGCAGCGCACAGGGAAGCTCCTACAATGAGCAGTTCTTC. Protein: CASSAQGSSYNEQFF.

The chain recombines TRBV4-3 with TRBJ2-2, with 16 bases fitting TRBD2. CDR1 is LGHNA and CDR2 is YSLEER in the germline V gene. The V and J ends lost 0 bases and 4 bases, in that order; junction bases with no gene match: 5. This CDR3 comprises 19 residues. CDR3 in amino acids: CASSQDVGLAGGPTGELFF. The CDR3 bases are TGCGCCAGCAGCCAAGATGTGGGACTAGCGGGGGGGCCCACCGGGGAGCTGTTTTTT.

Only a few counts were recorded for this clonotype. The V gene is TRBV7-2, the J gene TRBJ2-3, with 8 positions matching TRBD1. Losses at the gene ends were 1 base for V and 2 bases for J; bases not matched to a gene: 2. Germline CDR1 SGHTA, CDR2 FQGNSA. There are 15 residues in the CDR3. The CDR3 loop reads CASSLVTGVTDTQYF. The CDR3 coding sequence is TGTGCCAGCAGCTTAGTGACAGGGGTCACAGATACGCAGTATTTT.

This clonotype came up a few times. The genes are TRBV20-1 and TRBJ2-1; D might be TRBD2 (5 bases). This CDR3 region has 13 residues. V was shortened by 6 bases and J by 7 bases, with 16 bases between the two germline ends. CDR1 is DFQATT, CDR2 SNEGSKA, per germline (reference sequence). The CDR3 loop is CSARRPSGNEQFF. The DNA for the CDR3 is TGCAGTGCCCGCCGGCCCTCGGGAAATGAGCAGTTCTTC.

The chain employs TRBV15 and TRBJ2-3, with D perhaps matching TRBD2 (5 bases). The CDR3 contains 18 residues. Trimming left V 1 base short and J 0 bases short, with 17 bases between. Germline CDR1 reads LNHNV; CDR2 reads YYDKDF (reference sequence). The CDR3, as DNA: TGTGCCACCAGCAGAGCGTACGGGGATCCCGATAGCACAGATACGCAGTATTTT. Its protein is CATSRAYGDPDSTDTQYF. The full variable domain, with the rest looked up from reference TRBV15 and TRBJ2-3, is DAMVIQNPRYQVTQFGKPVTLSCSQTLNHNVMYWYQQKSSQAPKLLFHYYDKDFNNEADTPDNFQSRRPNTSFCFLDIRSPGLGDTAMYLCATSRAYGDPDSTDTQYFGPGTRLTVL.

This clonotype was seen once. This CDR3 is CASSSTTYNEQFF. The CDR3 DNA follows: TGTGCCAGTAGTAGTACTACCTACAATGAGCAGTTCTTC. The rearrangement uses TRBV19 and TRBJ2-1; D is uncertain. Trimming removed 4 bases at V and 2 bases at J, with 6 bases between. The CDR3 totals 13 residues. Germline CDR1 and CDR2: LNHDA and SQIVND (reference sequence).

This clonotype was observed a handful of times. The chain uses TRBV12-3 or TRBV12-4 and TRBJ2-2, with D tentatively TRBD1 or TRBD2 (5 bases each). The V end lost 7 bases, the J end lost 5 bases, and 8 bases lay between the germline ends. CDR3 length: 12 residues. CDR3 coding DNA: TGTGCCAGCATCTGGGGGACCGGGGAGCTGTTTTTT. Translated, it gives CASIWGTGELFF.

This clonotype was picked up a small number of times. The chain joins TRBV9 to TRBJ2-1; 10 bases fit TRBD2. CDR1 and CDR2 from the germline V gene are SGDLS and YYNGEE. Trimming removed 0 bases from V and 2 bases from J; junction bases left unmatched: 2. The CDR3 has 16 amino acids. In nucleotides, the CDR3 is TGTGCCAGCAGCGTAGCAAGCGGGGGGGCCTACAATGAGCAGTTCTTC. Residues: CASSVASGGAYNEQFF.

This chain links TRBV10-2 with TRBJ2-2; a weak D match, TRBD2 (5 bases). Per the germline V gene, CDR1 is WSHSY and CDR2 is SAAADI. The CDR3 spans 15 residues. The V end was cut by 6 bases, the J end by 7 bases, with 18 bases between. CDR3 sequence: CASRPLEGEGGELFF. The DNA for the CDR3 is TGCGCCAGCAGACCTCTTGAGGGCGAGGGCGGGGAGCTGTTTTTT.

This clonotype turned up a few times. This chain uses TRBV3-1 with TRBJ1-5; D is unclear. There are 14 residues in the CDR3. V was cut by 5 bases and J by 3 bases, with 11 bases left in between. Germline CDR1 is LGHDT and CDR2 is YNNKEL (reference sequence). In DNA form, the CDR3 reads TGTGCCAGCAGCTCGGGTGGGTTCAATCAGCCCCAGCATTTT. As protein: CASSSGGFNQPQHF.

This chain connects TRBV5-4 to TRBJ1-2, with TRBD1 matching 11 bases. CDR3 length: 16 amino acids. Germline V lookup: CDR1 SGHNT, CDR2 YYREEE (reference sequence). J lost 3 bases, V lost 4 bases, and 8 bases had no gene match. The CDR3 coding sequence is TGTGCCAGCAGCCCACGGCCGGGACAGGGGGACTATGGCTACACCTTC. Translated: CASSPRPGQGDYGYTF.

The chain has TRBV4-1 and TRBJ1-2; TRBD1 might be the D (6 bases). This CDR3 comprises 16 residues. Looked up from germline, CDR1 is MGHRA and CDR2 is YSYEKL. V lost 1 base and J lost 4, with 16 bases in between. CDR3 sequence reads: CASSQGLGGGGYGYTF. In DNA, the CDR3 is TGCGCCAGCAGCCAAGGGCTGGGGGGGGGCGGCTATGGCTACACCTTC.

The table lists this clonotype with a few counts. V is TRBV7-6 and J is TRBJ2-7, with 9 positions matching TRBD1. The CDR3 covers 13 residues. After removal of 8 bases from V and 4 bases from J, the junction contained 6 bases not matched to a gene. The germline CDR1 and CDR2 sequences are SGHVS and FNYEAQ. In DNA, the CDR3 is TGTGCCAGCGCAACCGGGACAGGGTACGAGCAGTACGTC. It codes for CASATGTGYEQYV.

V and J are TRBV4-3 and TRBJ1-1; D is perhaps TRBD1 (6 bases). Looked up from germline, CDR1 is LGHNA and CDR2 is YSLEER. This CDR3 is built from 17 residues. The V end lost 3 bases, the J end lost 1 base, and 18 bases lay between the germline ends. The CDR3 bases are TGCGCCAGCAGCCACCAGCGGTGGGACACAGAGAACACTGAAGCTTTCTTT. It is translated as CASSHQRWDTENTEAFF.

The chain links TRBV6-2 or TRBV6-3 to TRBJ2-1, with a tentative D call TRBD1 (5 bases). Trimming took 8 bases from V and 7 from J, leaving 21 bases between them. This CDR3 spans 15 amino acids. Germline loops: CDR1 MNHEY, CDR2 SVGEGT. The CDR3 region is CASEGQGPASNEQFF. The CDR3 DNA follows: TGTGCCAGCGAAGGCCAGGGCCCCGCGAGTAATGAGCAGTTCTTC.

This chain links TRBV5-1 with TRBJ2-7, with a weak D call TRBD1 (6 bases). V shed 9 bases and J shed 0 bases, with 10 bases lying between them. The germline CDR1 and CDR2 sequences are SGHRS and YFSETQ. This CDR3 has 12 residues. CDR3 sequence: CATRDNSYEQYV. CDR3 nucleotide sequence: TGCGCCACAAGGGACAACTCCTACGAGCAGTACGTC.

This clonotype was detected once. The chain joins TRBV3-1 to TRBJ2-3; 7 bases are shared with TRBD2. In germline, CDR1 is LGHDT, CDR2 YNNKEL (reference sequence). The CDR3 sequence is 15 residues long. J gave up 0 bases and V 1 base, and 1 base lay outside the gene matches. The CDR3 sequence is CASSQVSGSTDTQYF. The CDR3, as DNA: TGTGCCAGCAGCCAAGTTAGCGGGAGCACAGATACGCAGTATTTT.

This rearrangement joins TRBV4-1 to TRBJ1-5, with D perhaps matching TRBD1 (5 bases). CDR1 and CDR2 from the germline V gene are MGHRA and YSYEKL. V was shortened by 1 base and J by 3 bases, with 25 bases between the two germline ends. The CDR3 runs to 20 residues. The chain's CDR3 is CASSQVWPTTRSRVNQPQHF. In DNA, the CDR3 is TGCGCCAGCAGCCAAGTTTGGCCCACGACGCGCTCCAGGGTCAATCAGCCCCAGCATTTT.

J is TRBJ1-1 and V is TRBV9, with D possibly being TRBD1 (5 bases). Germline CDR1 is SGDLS and CDR2 is YYNGEE. Trimming removed 0 bases from V and 5 bases from J, with 14 bases in between. The CDR3 is made up of 15 amino acids. The CDR3 sequence is CASSVVQGVGTEAFF. The CDR3 DNA is TGTGCCAGCAGCGTAGTCCAGGGAGTCGGGACTGAAGCTTTCTTT.

This clonotype has just a few counts. The rearrangement links TRBV6-5 to TRBJ2-5; no reliable D call. The CDR3 spans 13 residues. Per germline, CDR1 MNHEY and CDR2 SVGAGI. The V gene lost 8 bases and the J gene lost 2 bases, with 12 bases spanning the gap. The CDR3 is CASRMWRQETQYF. The DNA of the CDR3 is TGTGCCAGCCGGATGTGGCGGCAAGAGACCCAGTACTTC.

This clonotype was detected many times. The chain is built from TRBV7-6 and TRBJ2-3; perhaps D is TRBD1 or TRBD2 (6 bases each). The CDR3 totals 15 residues. Deletions cut 1 base from V and 4 bases from J, with 12 bases between. CDR1 SGHVS and CDR2 FNYEAQ come from the germline V gene. The CDR3 protein is CASSLDRDFPDTQYF. The DNA for the CDR3 is TGTGCCAGCAGCTTAGACAGGGACTTTCCAGATACGCAGTATTTT. The whole variable domain, remainder taken from reference TRBV7-6 and TRBJ2-3, is GAGVSQSPRYKVTKRGQDVALRCDPISGHVSLYWYRQALGQGPEFLTYFNYEAQQDKSGLPNDRFSAERPEGSISTLTIQRTEQRDSAMYRCASSLDRDFPDTQYFGPGTRLTVL.